These 17 T cell receptor beta chains were all obtained from the same sample, sequenced in a study of cytomegalovirus exposure and HLA in healthy donors. PCR primers comprised 60 Vbeta and 13 Jbeta primers. Clones were sequenced by immunoSEQ multiplex PCR, and TCRdb holds only the in-frame ones, with some missing. The data contain around 140,000 clones, around four fifths of them singletons. Specimen: PBMCs. The receptors come from a woman aged 40 to 55 in good health and CMV-seronegative.

V usage is TRBV12-5 and J usage is TRBJ2-4; D is perhaps TRBD1 (5 bases). Germline CDR1 reads LGHNT; CDR2 reads FRNRAP. Trimming left V 1 base short and J 1 base short, with 14 bases between. The CDR3 totals 17 residues. The CDR3, as DNA: TGTGCTAGTGGTTTGGCGGCGACAGAGTTGGCCAAAAACATTCAGTACTTC. This translates into CASGLAATELAKNIQYF.

This rearrangement joins TRBV27 to TRBJ1-1, with 7 bases fitting TRBD1. Germline lookup yields CDR1 MNHEY and CDR2 SMNVEV (reference sequence). This CDR3 has 14 residues. With 2 bases clipped from V and 1 base from J, the junction kept 1 base outside the gene matches. CDR3 nucleotide sequence: TGTGCCAGCAGTTTAGGGGACAGGAACACTGAAGCTTTCTTT. Its protein is CASSLGDRNTEAFF.

V and J are TRBV7-2 and TRBJ1-1; tentative D call: TRBD1 (5 bases). The V end lost 4 bases, the J end lost 2 bases, and 8 bases lay between the germline ends. This CDR3 region has 13 residues. Germline CDR1 and CDR2: SGHTA and FQGNSA. CDR3 loop: CASSSQDNTEAFF. For the CDR3, the DNA is TGTGCCAGCAGCTCACAGGATAACACTGAAGCTTTCTTT. The full variable domain, with the rest looked up from reference TRBV7-2 and TRBJ1-1, is GAGVSQSPSNKVTEKGKDVELRCDPISGHTALYWYRQSLGQGLEFLIYFQGNSAPDKSGLPSDRFSAERTGGSVSTLTIQRTQQEDSAVYLCASSSQDNTEAFFGQGTRLTVV.

This chain uses TRBV18 with TRBJ2-5; D unclear. The CDR3 loop spans 12 amino acids. Trimming pared 5 bases from V and 5 bases from J, leaving 9 bases between. Germline CDR1 is KGHSH and CDR2 is LQKENI. CDR3 in amino acids: CASSVSAETQYF. The CDR3 bases are TGTGCCAGCTCAGTCTCAGCGGAGACCCAGTACTTC.

This clone was seen a single time. The chain couples TRBV5-1 to TRBJ1-1; the D gene is possibly TRBD1 (5 bases). The CDR3 has 15 residues. Trimming pared 0 bases from V and 0 bases from J, leaving 9 bases between. Germline CDR1 reads SGHRS; CDR2 reads YFSETQ. CDR3 region: CASSLEWGLNTEAFF. CDR3 nucleotides: TGCGCCAGCAGCTTGGAGTGGGGCCTGAACACTGAAGCTTTCTTT.

The chain has TRBV29-1 and TRBJ2-7; TRBD1 matches 8 bases. Germline CDR1 is SQVTM and CDR2 is ANQGSEA. V was pared by 5 bases and J by 5 bases, with 5 bases of the junction left unmatched. This CDR3 comprises 12 residues. In DNA, the CDR3 is TGCAGCGTTCGTCAGGGGGCCAACGAGCAGTACTTC. Amino acid sequence: CSVRQGANEQYF.

A word on this clone: A read error may account for a junction end that differs from germline. CDR3 sequence (DNA): TGTTCCAGCAGCGAACGACAGGGTAAGGGCACTGAAGCTTTCTTT. This sequence encodes CSSSERQGKGTEAFF. The chain couples TRBV7-9 to TRBJ1-1; TRBD1 matches 7 bases. CDR3 length: 15 residues. Germline CDR1 is SEHNR and CDR2 is FQNEAQ (reference sequence).

The CDR3 DNA reads as TGTGCCAGCAGTACATACACCGGGGAGCTGTTTTTT. This sequence encodes CASSTYTGELFF. The chain couples TRBV6-5 to TRBJ2-2; D uncertain. V lost 5 bases and J lost 3, with 4 bases in between. Germline V gene lookup returns CDR1 MNHEY and CDR2 SVGAGI. The CDR3 covers 12 residues.

The CDR3 bases are TGTGCCAGCAGTTTACGGGCTAGCCGGGGGGCCGGGGAGCTGTTTTTT. Amino acid sequence: CASSLRASRGAGELFF. The chain couples TRBV27 to TRBJ2-2; 7 positions agree with TRBD2. The germline V gene encodes CDR1 MNHEY and CDR2 SMNVEV (reference sequence). The V gene end was trimmed by 2 bases and the J gene end by 6 bases; junction bases not matched to a gene: 9. The CDR3 extends over 16 amino acids.

V gene TRBV27 combines with J gene TRBJ2-5; 10 bases match TRBD1. The CDR3 has 14 residues. V was pared by 3 bases and J by 11 bases, with 9 bases of the junction left unmatched. Germline V gene data show CDR1 as MNHEY and CDR2 as SMNVEV (reference sequence). This CDR3 is CASSFRDRGGEQYF. CDR3 sequence (DNA): TGTGCCAGCAGTTTCAGGGACAGGGGAGGGGAGCAGTACTTC.

The V gene is TRBV7-9, the J gene TRBJ1-6; 10 bases are shared with TRBD1. Germline V lookup: CDR1 SEHNR, CDR2 FQNEAQ (reference sequence). This CDR3 is built from 14 residues. The junction had 7 bases not matched to a gene; V was cut back by 7 bases and J by 10 bases. The CDR3 DNA reads TGTGCCAGCAACGCCGGGACAGGGGACTCACCCCTCCACTTT. It translates to CASNAGTGDSPLHF.

The chain is built from TRBV6-5 and TRBJ2-2; 9 bases align to TRBD2. This CDR3 has 16 amino acids. With V trimmed by 0 bases and J by 7 bases, 6 bases remained unmatched. In germline, CDR1 is MNHEY, CDR2 SVGAGI. The CDR3 reads CASSYSDSGGYGELFF. CDR3 coding DNA: TGTGCCAGCAGTTACTCGGACAGCGGGGGGTACGGGGAGCTGTTTTTT.

The V call is TRBV2, the J call TRBJ2-1; 10 bases match TRBD2. The junction had 10 bases not matched to a gene; V was cut back by 2 bases and J by 6 bases. The CDR3 runs to 17 residues. Germline loops: CDR1 SNHLY, CDR2 FYNNEI. In DNA, the CDR3 is TGTGCCAGCAGTGAACACAGTGTACTAGCGGGGATCAATGAGCAGTTCTTC. It is translated as CASSEHSVLAGINEQFF.

The CDR3 loop is CASSPPDGGASPYEQYF. The CDR3 region has the DNA TGTGCCAGCAGTCCCCCGGACGGGGGGGCTTCCCCCTACGAGCAGTACTTC. V and J are TRBV28 and TRBJ2-7, with 8 bases matching TRBD2. The J segment lost 2 bases and the V segment lost 5 bases, leaving 14 bases of the junction unmatched. CDR1 is MDHEN, CDR2 SYDVKM, per germline. The CDR3 runs to 17 residues.

V is TRBV5-6 and J is TRBJ2-1; D perhaps matches TRBD2 (6 bases). Germline CDR1 SGHDT, CDR2 YYEEEE. Between the trimmed V and J ends, which lost 4 bases and 7 bases, there was a span of 24 bases. The CDR3 runs to 17 residues. CDR3 nucleotide sequence: TGTGCCAGCAGCGTCGGCGCGGGACCTAGCTATGAGAATGAGCAGTTCTTC. Protein sequence: CASSVGAGPSYENEQFF.

The chain employs TRBV2 and TRBJ1-1; the D gene is possibly TRBD1 (6 bases). V lost 4 bases and J 1 base, leaving 10 bases between the germline ends. The CDR3 sequence is 14 residues long. Germline V gene sequence: CDR1 SNHLY, CDR2 FYNNEI. This chain's CDR3 is CASSGVGGNTEAFF. The CDR3 bases are TGTGCCAGCAGTGGAGTAGGGGGGAACACTGAAGCTTTCTTT.

This rearrangement joins TRBV5-1 to TRBJ1-1; 8 nucleotides match TRBD1. There are 16 residues in the CDR3. Germline V lookup: CDR1 SGHRS, CDR2 YFSETQ. With V trimmed by 2 bases and J by 0 bases, 6 bases remained unmatched. CDR3 sequence: CASSLKDRAMNTEAFF. The CDR3, as DNA: TGCGCCAGCAGCTTAAAGGACAGGGCAATGAACACTGAAGCTTTCTTT.